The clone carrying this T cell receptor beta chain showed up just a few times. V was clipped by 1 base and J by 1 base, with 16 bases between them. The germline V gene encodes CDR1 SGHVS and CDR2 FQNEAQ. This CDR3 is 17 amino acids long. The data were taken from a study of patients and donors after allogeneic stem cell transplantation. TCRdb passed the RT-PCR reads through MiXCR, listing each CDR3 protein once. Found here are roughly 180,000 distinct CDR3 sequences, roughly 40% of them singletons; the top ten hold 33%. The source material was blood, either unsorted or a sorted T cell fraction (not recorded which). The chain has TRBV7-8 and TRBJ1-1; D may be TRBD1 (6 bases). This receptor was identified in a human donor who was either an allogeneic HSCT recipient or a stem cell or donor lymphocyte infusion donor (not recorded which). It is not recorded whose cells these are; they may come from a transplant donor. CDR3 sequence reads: CASSLDREQQTNTEAFF. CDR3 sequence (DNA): TGTGCCAGCAGCTTAGACAGGGAACAGCAGACGAACACTGAAGCTTTCTTT. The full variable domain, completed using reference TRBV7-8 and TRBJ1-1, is GAGVSQSPRYKVAKRGQDVALRCDPISGHVSLFWYQQALGQGPEFLTYFQNEAQLDKSGLPSDRFFAERPEGSVSTLKIQRTQQEDSAVYLCASSLDREQQTNTEAFFGQGTRLTVV.